This passage covers 15 T cell receptor beta chains from one sample sequenced in a study of T-cell memory formation after mild COVID-19. TCRdb independently ran MiXCR on the 5' RACE reads; one entry per CDR3 protein. The sample lists 350,000 to 500,000 distinct CDR3 sequences, roughly 17% occurring once. Input material: PBMCs or a T cell subset sorted from them (not recorded which). The receptors shown here come from a man younger than 35 who had mild COVID-19 (a few samples of this study predate the infection). Cell type and time point are not known.

This chain connects TRBV20-1 to TRBJ1-2; TRBD1 is a possible D gene (6 bases). Germline V CDR1 and CDR2: DFQATT, SNEGSKA (reference sequence). V gave up 5 bases and J gave up 8 bases, with 21 bases separating them. CDR3 length: 14 residues. In DNA, the CDR3 is TGCAGTGCTCGCCCCACAGGGCCCGGGAGCGGCTACACCTTC. This sequence encodes CSARPTGPGSGYTF.

The chain carries TRBV12-3 or TRBV12-4 and TRBJ1-6; D is undetermined. V was pared by 10 bases and J by 3 bases, with 16 bases between. The CDR3 is 15 residues long. The CDR3 DNA sequence: TGTGCCACCACAGAGGAAAGGAACTATAATTCACCCCTCCACTTT. Translating it yields CATTEERNYNSPLHF.

The sample holds a few counts of this clonotype. The V and J genes are TRBV20-1 and TRBJ2-7; no definite D call. Germline values: CDR1 DFQATT, CDR2 SNEGSKA (reference sequence). The CDR3 extends over 13 amino acids. V gave up 5 bases and J gave up 1 base, with 12 bases separating them. The CDR3 region is CSAPRPASYEQYV. For the CDR3, the DNA is TGCAGTGCTCCTAGGCCGGCTTCCTACGAGCAGTACGTC.

About this clonotype: This sequence may be a read error, since a much larger clone differs from it by one base. The rearrangement uses TRBV7-2 and TRBJ1-1; the D is unclear. The CDR3 has 14 residues. V was trimmed by 5 bases and J by 5 bases, leaving 15 bases between them. From germline, CDR1 is SGHTA and CDR2 FQGNSA. The CDR3: CASSDKRGETEAFF. The CDR3 DNA is TGTGCCAGCAGCGATAAGCGGGGAGAGACTGAAGCTTTCTTT. The variable domain in full, with the rest retrieved from reference TRBV7-2 and TRBJ1-1, is GAGVSQSPSNKVTEKGKDVELRCDPISGHTALYWYRQSLGQGLEFLIYFQGNSAPDKSGLPSDRFSAERTGGSVSTLTIQRTQQEDSAVYLCASSDKRGETEAFFGQGTRLTVV.

This clonotype was picked up a small number of times. This chain links TRBV27 with TRBJ1-2; weak D call: TRBD1 (5 bases). The CDR3 runs 15 residues. The V and J ends lost 1 base and 5 bases respectively, with 14 bases between them. The V gene's germline CDR1 is MNHEY and CDR2 SMNVEV (reference sequence). The CDR3 region is CASSLYIGALYGYTF. The CDR3 DNA reads as TGTGCCAGCAGTTTATATATTGGGGCCTTATATGGCTACACCTTC.

This chain links TRBV7-6 with TRBJ2-1; no reliable D call. The CDR3 sequence is 17 residues long. CDR1 and CDR2 (germline): SGHVS, FNYEAQ. Trimming took off 5 bases at V and 0 bases at J, with 17 bases between the two ends. The DNA for the CDR3 is TGTGCCAGCAGCCCAGTTATCGACTGGAGCTCCTACAATGAGCAGTTCTTC. As protein: CASSPVIDWSSYNEQFF.

This clonotype was counted between two and nine times. This chain links TRBV6-5 with TRBJ2-5, with D perhaps TRBD1 or TRBD2 (6 bases each). The V end was cut by 6 bases, the J end by 5 bases, with 25 bases between. This CDR3 contains 17 residues. In germline, CDR1 is MNHEY, CDR2 SVGAGI. CDR3 sequence (DNA): TGTGCCAGCAGACGTTTCCGGGACATAACCGGGGGCGAGACCCAGTACTTC. It specifies CASRRFRDITGGETQYF.

In its sample, this clonotype was seen a few times. The chain is built from TRBV4-2 and TRBJ2-1, with a weak D call TRBD2 (6 bases). Germline V lookup: CDR1 LGHNA, CDR2 YNFKEQ. The length of the CDR3 is 15 residues. The V end lost 0 bases, the J end lost 5 bases, and 11 bases lay between the germline ends. Here the CDR3 DNA reads TGTGCCAGCAGCCAAGATCCTAGCGAGAACAATGAGCAGTTCTTC. Amino acids: CASSQDPSENNEQFF.

This clonotype was observed a few times. The V call is TRBV20-1, the J call TRBJ2-7; possible D gene TRBD1, 5 bases. Germline CDR1 DFQATT, CDR2 SNEGSKA (reference sequence). The V end was cut by 1 base, the J end by 4 bases, with 11 bases between. CDR3 length: 13 amino acids. The CDR3 DNA follows: TGCAGTGCTAGAGGGACACCTTCTTACGAGCAGTACTTC. Its protein is CSARGTPSYEQYF.

This clonotype was counted a single time. The germline gene is not matched at one end of the junction; a read error may be the cause. This sequence joins TRBV7-3 and TRBJ1-2; D is undetermined. CDR1 and CDR2 (germline): SGHTA, FQGTGA. The length of the CDR3 is 14 residues. CDR3 sequence reads: CASRLTSSNYGYTF. The CDR3 DNA reads as TGTGCCAGCAGATTAACGTCGAGTAACTATGGCTACACCTTC.

This clonotype turned up a few times. V gene TRBV5-1 combines with J gene TRBJ2-7; D unclear. Germline V gene lookup returns CDR1 SGHRS and CDR2 YFSETQ. This CDR3 is 13 amino acids long. Trimming took 4 bases from V and 10 from J, leaving 18 bases between them. In nucleotides, the CDR3 is TGCGCCAGCAGCCCCCCATACCCCCCCGGACAGTACTTC. Translating it yields CASSPPYPPGQYF.

This clonotype was observed many times. The J gene is TRBJ2-3, the V gene TRBV7-2; the match to TRBD2 covers 9 bases. The CDR3 runs 16 residues. Per germline, CDR1 SGHTA and CDR2 FQGNSA. Trimming at V came to 2 bases and at J to 0 bases, leaving 3 bases not matched to a gene. The CDR3 sequence: CASSLIAGGSTDTQYF. CDR3 DNA: TGTGCCAGCAGCTTAATTGCGGGGGGGAGCACAGATACGCAGTATTTT.

This chain uses TRBV7-2 with TRBJ2-2; no clear D. CDR3 size: 15 residues. In germline, CDR1 is SGHTA, CDR2 FQGNSA. Between the trimmed V and J ends, which lost 0 bases and 8 bases, there was a span of 13 bases. For the CDR3, the DNA is TGTGCCAGCAGCTTAGCCACAGCATTAGGGGGGGAGCTGTTTTTT. Protein product: CASSLATALGGELFF.

This clonotype was seen a few times. The V gene is TRBV7-9, the J gene TRBJ1-4; D is undetermined. V gave up 1 base and J gave up 6 bases, with 12 bases separating them. The CDR3 runs to 15 residues. Germline V CDR1 and CDR2: SEHNR, FQNEAQ (reference sequence). Written as DNA, the CDR3 is TGTGCCAGCAGCTTAGAAGGTCCTCTCCATGAAAAACTGTTTTTT. Its protein is CASSLEGPLHEKLFF.

The chain links TRBV7-9 to TRBJ1-4, with 7 positions matching TRBD1. CDR1 and CDR2 (germline): SEHNR, FQNEAQ (reference sequence). This CDR3 has 15 amino acids. The trim removed 5 bases at V and 7 bases at J, leaving 10 bases unmatched. In DNA form, the CDR3 reads TGTGCCAGCAGCCTGGGGCAGGGGGTGACTGAAAAACTGTTTTTT. This codes for CASSLGQGVTEKLFF.